This record covers a single T cell receptor (beta chain). Its antigen is still unknown. Primers for the PCR totalled 60 Vbeta and 13 Jbeta. Profiling relied on immunoSEQ multiplex PCR, and the TCRdb table lists in-frame clones only, not all of them. The repertoire holds approximately 220,000 clones, approximately 79% seen once, with 0.2% to 0.25% in the top ten. CDR1 SGHRS and CDR2 YFSETQ come from the germline V gene. The V gene end was trimmed by 0 bases and the J gene end by 8 bases; junction bases not matched to a gene: 7. This CDR3 spans 14 amino acids. The data originate from a study of cytomegalovirus exposure and HLA in healthy donors. Across the whole study: An analysis done earlier identified roughly 120 million unique TCR beta sequences from around 180 million T cells. Points from the study as a whole: Common viral pathogens seemed to be connected with several of the most significant clusters, according to a later analysis.

This receptor was identified in a girl aged 2 to 9 in good health and CMV-seronegative. Sequences were obtained from PBMCs. This chain links TRBV5-1 with TRBJ1-2; TRBD1 matches 7 bases. The CDR3 sequence: CASSLANGQAGYTF. The CDR3 coding sequence is TGCGCCAGCAGCTTGGCCAATGGACAGGCGGGCTACACCTTC.